This TCR beta chain is from a study of monozygotic twins with inflammatory bowel disease. This CDR3 comprises 18 residues. CDR1 is SGHAT, CDR2 FQDESV, per germline (reference sequence). TCRdb re-called the 5' RACE reads, yielding one record per CDR3 amino acid sequence without DNA. This repertoire comprises 330,000 or so distinct CDR3 sequences; its ten largest clones make up under 2.5%. Sequencing was performed on blood. The J gene is TRBJ2-1, the V gene TRBV11-1; with no DNA, the TCRdb D assignment of TRBD1 cannot be verified. This sequence originates from a human donor with ulcerative colitis or Crohn's disease, or a healthy co-twin of an affected twin (not recorded which). CDR3 sequence reads: CASSFTTTGISSYNEQFF.